These 9 T cell receptor beta chains came from one sample sequenced in a study of blood T cell repertoires in COVID-19. Data came from immunoSEQ multiplex PCR; TCRdb stores just in-frame clones and leaves some out. This table holds 250,000 to 350,000 clones, roughly 90% found once. The material sequenced was peripheral blood. Receptors were obtained from a woman in her thirties with COVID-19, enrolled during active disease.

The chain joins TRBV5-5 to TRBJ2-7; the match to TRBD2 covers 13 bases. The V gene end was trimmed by 3 bases and the J gene end by 5 bases; junction bases not matched to a gene: 2. Germline CDR1 and CDR2: SGHKS and YYEKEE (reference sequence). The CDR3 has 14 residues. The CDR3 sequence is CASSSGLAGNEQYF. CDR3 nucleotide sequence: TGTGCCAGCAGCTCGGGACTAGCGGGAAACGAGCAGTACTTC.

This chain uses TRBV3-1 (or the pseudogene TRBV3-2) with TRBJ2-7; D possibly corresponds to TRBD1 (5 bases). The germline gives CDR1 LGHDT, CDR2 YNNKEL (reference sequence). The V and J ends lost 1 base and 6 bases respectively, with 13 bases between them. This CDR3 comprises 14 residues. CDR3 region: CASSQGQGVGEQYF. The CDR3 DNA sequence: TGTGCCAGCAGCCAAGGGCAGGGTGTAGGCGAGCAGTACTTC.

This clone was recorded a few times. Here the CDR3 DNA reads TGTGCCAGCAGCCCGAACAGGGGTTGGGGTCAGCCCCAGCATTTT. It translates to CASSPNRGWGQPQHF. The V gene is TRBV7-8, the J gene TRBJ1-5, with TRBD1 identical over 7 bases. The J segment lost 6 bases and the V segment lost 5 bases, leaving 10 bases of the junction unmatched. The CDR3 is 15 amino acids. Germline V gives CDR1 SGHVS, CDR2 FQNEAQ.

The chain joins TRBV9 to TRBJ2-1; D uncertain. Trimming stripped 2 bases from V and 9 bases from J, with 9 bases between. Germline V gene sequence: CDR1 SGDLS, CDR2 YYNGEE. This CDR3 is 12 amino acids long. The CDR3 sequence: CASSVPSGEQFF. The CDR3 DNA follows: TGTGCCAGCAGCGTTCCCTCGGGTGAGCAGTTCTTC.

The chain employs TRBV9 and TRBJ2-3; D is undetermined. Per the germline V gene, CDR1 is SGDLS and CDR2 is YYNGEE. The CDR3 runs to 15 residues. V lost 4 bases to trimming and J lost 1 base, with 13 bases between them. The CDR3 loop reads CASSPDNIRTDTQYF. CDR3 coding DNA: TGTGCCAGCAGCCCTGACAATATCCGCACAGATACGCAGTATTTT.

V gene TRBV11-2 combines with J gene TRBJ2-1; maybe TRBD1 (7 bases). The CDR3 runs 15 residues. Trimming left V 1 base short and J 3 bases short, with 10 bases between. Looked up from germline, CDR1 is SGHAT and CDR2 is FQNNGV. The CDR3 nucleotides read TGTGCCAGCAGCTTAGTCCAGGGGGGCTACAATGAGCAGTTCTTC. This translates into CASSLVQGGYNEQFF.

The gene calls are TRBV4-1 and TRBJ1-5; tentatively, D is TRBD1 (6 bases). The CDR3 is 14 residues long. Trimming stripped 3 bases from V and 5 bases from J, with 11 bases between. The germline V gene has CDR1 MGHRA and CDR2 YSYEKL. The CDR3: CASSHNRADQPQHF. For the CDR3, the DNA is TGCGCCAGCAGCCACAACAGGGCCGATCAGCCCCAGCATTTT.

The table lists this clone with a count of one. The chain combines TRBV27 with TRBJ2-7, with TRBD1 matching 9 bases. V gave up 4 bases and J gave up 6 bases; unmatched junction bases: 10. Germline CDR1 is MNHEY and CDR2 is SMNVEV (reference sequence). The CDR3 covers 15 residues. The CDR3 DNA reads as TGTGCCAGCAGTTACACCTGGACAGGGGCCGGCGAGCAGTACTTC. It translates to CASSYTWTGAGEQYF.

This chain links TRBV3-1 (or the pseudogene TRBV3-2) with TRBJ2-7, with TRBD2 identical over 12 bases. Germline trimming cut 0 bases from V and 4 bases from J; bases unmatched to any gene: 7. This CDR3 spans 17 amino acids. Germline V CDR1 and CDR2: LGHDT, YNNKEL (reference sequence). CDR3 region: CASSQEPAGLAGYEQYF. The CDR3 DNA follows: TGTGCCAGCAGCCAAGAGCCCGCAGGACTAGCGGGATACGAGCAGTACTTC.